This paragraph covers one T cell receptor beta chain sequence. Its antigen target is currently unknown. No much larger clone exists at a distance of one base, and base qualities are not known. The record originates from a study of cytomegalovirus exposure and HLA in healthy donors (dated by TCRdb to about 2017). About the investigation overall: According to an earlier analysis of 550 to 700 of the donors, 150 million to 200 million T cells yielded 120 million or so unique TCR beta sequences and 276 Gb of sequence data. HLA typing covered class I and class II loci at four-digit resolution. An early release covering roughly 600 HLA-typed donors comprised about 300 gigabases of sequencing data and around 80 million unique TCR sequences. The study used immunosequencing to profile the T cell repertoires of approximately 640 subjects and linked those repertoires to cytomegalovirus serostatus. The number of donors typed differed by locus, with about 629-640 for A, B, C, DRB1 and DQB1, 522 for DQA1, approximately 580 for DPA1, and 472 for DPB1. On average, around 240,000 unique TCR beta nucleotide sequences were sequenced per donor among 398 genotyped donors of the cohort, with about 17% of those sequences being non-productive. The study aimed to test whether signatures of past pathogen exposure could be identified by cataloging public T cell receptors. In the later analysis, no new phenotypic data were used to find candidate immune exposures; instead, reliance was placed on TCR beta sequences and their occurrence across donors. A later analysis re-examined previously published TCR beta repertoires from hundreds of donors and added high-resolution HLA genotyping to investigate patterns of TCR occurrence. A later genetic analysis used genome-wide SNP genotypes for about three fifths of the 666 donors, treating that subset as a discovery cohort. A separate validation cohort of approximately 130 different subjects was used in addition to the 666-subject first cohort. Of the 300 to 500 genotyped donors, 81% were placed in the genetic ancestry cluster associated with self-reported Caucasian donors. A handful of DR-DQ haplotypes were handled as single units for association and clustering because linkage in the cohort was strong. An earlier analysis of 587 of the donors applied high-throughput TCR beta sequencing to assess whether each TCR beta V gene segment acted as functional or pseudogenic. Alongside the repertoire data, information on donor age, sex, ethnicity and CMV serostatus was compiled. Every repertoire in the discovery cohort had been generated on one and the same sequencing platform. To predict cytomegalovirus infection status, the study combined high-throughput TCR immunosequencing, statistical association of individual TCRs with disease status, and machine learning.

The research as a whole found: An association between a missense DCLRE1C variant and V-gene and J-gene trimming of TCR beta chains was found in a later genetic analysis and replicated in an independent cohort. In vitro tests confirmed that a few of the cytomegalovirus-associated TCR beta chains recognize cytomegalovirus antigens. Because some donors lacked HLA typing at each locus, the association tests relied only on the typed subset. Compared with equally common non-associated chains, HLA-associated TCR beta chains in a later analysis were more clonally expanded and had lower generation probabilities. A later analysis found that TCR association rates varied across HLA loci, with DRB1 alleles showing the most associated TCRs and HLA-C alleles the fewest. A later genetic analysis reported fewer N-insertions in productive TCRs among donors in an Asian-associated ancestry cluster than the roughly 620-donor mean. In a later analysis, several top co-occurrence clusters were reported to appear linked to parvovirus B19, influenza, CMV and Epstein-Barr virus. A later analysis found that most CMV-associated TCR beta chains appeared HLA-restricted, with HLA associations seemingly driven largely by CMV exposure. Presence/absence analyses assumed roughly uniform sequencing depth across donors, an assumption that may not hold. In an earlier analysis of around 500 of the donors, most TCR beta V segments appeared in productive rearrangements about 90% or about 30% of the time, broadly matching IMGT annotations. The only immune exposure information available for the cohort was CMV serostatus. Because the 87-base-pair reads could not distinguish some IMGT-functional V segments, including TRBV6-2 and TRBV6-3, those segments were excluded. The study gave a list of under 200 TCR beta chains associated with cytomegalovirus. The sequencing pipeline was judged likely to have produced a cluster of highly shared sequence variants as a technical artifact. This cohort had only TCR beta chains sequenced, and the lack of alpha or paired-chain data limited which features could be detected. Cytomegalovirus status was reported to be diagnosed by the classifier with high specificity and sensitivity in both the original and validation cohorts. A further reported finding was that TCR beta sequences accurately predicted the HLA-A and HLA-B alleles for most subjects in the first cohort. Because counts were too low, 15 to 20 rarely observed V segments, including chromosome 9 orphons, were left out of the earlier analysis of 500 to 650 of the donors. Correlated functional status among segregating V segments might reflect linkage disequilibrium, but an unknown experimental factor could not be ruled out. The authors suggested that the approach could potentially be generalized to other disease states and immunological phenotypes. Across donors, most TCR sequences were observed very rarely, whereas some public TCRs were present in many individuals. A later analysis associated approximately 17,000 TCR beta sequences with specific HLA alleles at a false discovery rate of 0.05. Assigning TCR associations to individual alleles was difficult when HLA alleles, especially DR and DQ, strongly co-occurred.

Libraries were built with the immunoSEQ multiplex PCR assay. For the multiplex PCR, a mixture combining 60 forward primers for TCR Vbeta segments and 13 reverse primers for TCR Jbeta segments was used. Amplification of the CDR3 region of rearranged TCR beta genes was performed with a multiplex PCR assay on genomic DNA. The Illumina HiSeq System was used to sequence the amplified TCR beta libraries as 87-base-pair reads. For the original study's pipeline: Across the 500 to 850 repertoires, a later analysis counted some 80 million unique TCR beta chains, 9.5 million to 13 million of which were shared by at least two donors. To remove PCR and sequencing errors, raw reads were error-corrected and collapsed into unique sequences using a nearest-neighbor algorithm that merged closely related sequences. To assign V, D and J gene segments, CDR3 sequences were aligned to IMGT reference sequences. For a sequence to be retained, a match of at least six nucleotides to both a V gene segment and a J gene segment was required. A rearrangement counted as productive if the CDR3 had no stop codons and remained in frame with V and J, and every other rearrangement counted as non-productive. CDR3 was defined according to IMGT convention as the region running from the second conserved V-encoded cysteine to the conserved J-encoded phenylalanine. Sequences without an unambiguous match to a single V gene segment were excluded from the earlier analysis of about 600 of the donors. An earlier analysis of 450 to 650 of the donors called V segments functional above 56.7% productive rearrangements and segregating when the between-donor standard deviation exceeded 5%. A statistical classification framework was built for diagnosing cytomegalovirus status from the catalog of TCR beta chain sequences. A later analysis assigned V and J genes by comparing TCR nucleotide sequences with IMGT/GENE-DB human TR gene sequences. In a later analysis, CDR3 sequences and most-parsimonious VDJ recombination scenarios were assigned using the TCRdist pipeline. In a later analysis, each TCR beta chain was defined by its CDR3 amino acid sequence together with its V-gene family, and reads lacking a unique V-gene family were excluded. A later analysis removed roughly 590 highly shared, low-generation-probability nucleotide sequences to deal with suspected cross-contamination and a sequencing artifact. In a later analysis, a clonal expansion index for each public chain was calculated from normalized within-repertoire ranks of inferred template counts. Generation probabilities in a later analysis came from a VDJ recombination model fitted to out-of-frame rearrangements, and those results were checked against IGoR. A later analysis scored TCR-TCR, TCR-HLA and TCR-CMV co-occurrence with hypergeometric tests, applying a repertoire-size bias correction to TCR pairs. To estimate false discovery rates, a later analysis permuted the HLA or CMV assignments 20 times. In a later analysis, co-occurring TCRs were grouped using DBSCAN, and TCRdist sequence similarity was added for clustering within HLA-allele-positive subsets. Co-occurrence clustering excluded repertoires with fewer than 30,000 or more than 120,000 public chains, plus five with anomalous nucleotide sharing. This is the immuneACCESS table as TCRdb keeps it, with only in-frame sequences that have V and J called. A part of the clones is gone; compared with another copy, unresolved V genes explain less than half, and the rest is unexplained. V, J and clone size are those of that table, while D and trimming were read from the DNA. Recorded for this sample are some 63,000 clones; 65% to 90% of them occurred a single time. Of the sample, less than 2% falls within the top ten clones.

From cysteine to phenylalanine, the CDR3 is 11 amino acids long. Left in the record is the CDR3 DNA by itself, 33 bases read in frame from the first base. CDR1 and CDR2, per the germline V gene (reference sequence), are DFQATT and SNEGSKA. V gives up 7 bases and J gives up 8 bases, and the segment between their germline ends measures 11 bases. The cohort was made up of 650 to 700 healthy bone marrow donors. At the time of sampling, all cohort members were nominally healthy, though unrecorded immune exposures were likely present. Of the 690 or so cohort members, just under 300 had a positive CMV serostatus and approximately 370 had a negative one, while no CMV serostatus was recorded for the donor. A peripheral blood sample was provided by each donor, and peripheral blood mononuclear cells were used for TCR beta sequencing. The Qiagen DNeasy Blood Extraction Kit was used to extract genomic DNA from the blood cell samples.

Sequenced input: PBMCs. The clonotype comes from a human donor in good health. This receptor chain uses TRBV20-1 and TRBJ1-4; the D gene is not confidently resolved. The DNA sequence is TGCAGTGGGCTTTATCAAGAAAAACTGTTTTTT. The resulting protein is CSGLYQEKLFF.